This TCR beta chain was recorded in a study of CD8 T cells in ankylosing spondylitis. Study outcomes and limitations: Significantly higher representation of disease-linked clones was reported for matched ankylosing spondylitis synovial fluid.

The CDR3 covers 15 residues. CDR1 is SGHAT, CDR2 FQNNGV, per germline. V lost 7 bases and J 4 bases, leaving 19 bases between the germline ends. One entry per CDR3 protein, called by TCRdb with MiXCR from the 5' RACE reads. The sample lists 200,000 to 250,000 distinct CDR3 sequences; roughly 10% were seen once. This clonotype was counted only a few times. Antigen specificity is unknown. This receptor was identified in a male donor with ankylosing spondylitis or in good health (not recorded which). The sequenced sample consisted of blood, either unsorted or a sorted T cell fraction (not recorded which). The V gene is TRBV11-2, the J gene TRBJ2-5; D may be TRBD2 (7 bases). The DNA for the CDR3 is TGTGCCAGCAACCGGGCGGGGGCCATCGTAGAGACCCAGTACTTC. It codes for CASNRAGAIVETQYF.